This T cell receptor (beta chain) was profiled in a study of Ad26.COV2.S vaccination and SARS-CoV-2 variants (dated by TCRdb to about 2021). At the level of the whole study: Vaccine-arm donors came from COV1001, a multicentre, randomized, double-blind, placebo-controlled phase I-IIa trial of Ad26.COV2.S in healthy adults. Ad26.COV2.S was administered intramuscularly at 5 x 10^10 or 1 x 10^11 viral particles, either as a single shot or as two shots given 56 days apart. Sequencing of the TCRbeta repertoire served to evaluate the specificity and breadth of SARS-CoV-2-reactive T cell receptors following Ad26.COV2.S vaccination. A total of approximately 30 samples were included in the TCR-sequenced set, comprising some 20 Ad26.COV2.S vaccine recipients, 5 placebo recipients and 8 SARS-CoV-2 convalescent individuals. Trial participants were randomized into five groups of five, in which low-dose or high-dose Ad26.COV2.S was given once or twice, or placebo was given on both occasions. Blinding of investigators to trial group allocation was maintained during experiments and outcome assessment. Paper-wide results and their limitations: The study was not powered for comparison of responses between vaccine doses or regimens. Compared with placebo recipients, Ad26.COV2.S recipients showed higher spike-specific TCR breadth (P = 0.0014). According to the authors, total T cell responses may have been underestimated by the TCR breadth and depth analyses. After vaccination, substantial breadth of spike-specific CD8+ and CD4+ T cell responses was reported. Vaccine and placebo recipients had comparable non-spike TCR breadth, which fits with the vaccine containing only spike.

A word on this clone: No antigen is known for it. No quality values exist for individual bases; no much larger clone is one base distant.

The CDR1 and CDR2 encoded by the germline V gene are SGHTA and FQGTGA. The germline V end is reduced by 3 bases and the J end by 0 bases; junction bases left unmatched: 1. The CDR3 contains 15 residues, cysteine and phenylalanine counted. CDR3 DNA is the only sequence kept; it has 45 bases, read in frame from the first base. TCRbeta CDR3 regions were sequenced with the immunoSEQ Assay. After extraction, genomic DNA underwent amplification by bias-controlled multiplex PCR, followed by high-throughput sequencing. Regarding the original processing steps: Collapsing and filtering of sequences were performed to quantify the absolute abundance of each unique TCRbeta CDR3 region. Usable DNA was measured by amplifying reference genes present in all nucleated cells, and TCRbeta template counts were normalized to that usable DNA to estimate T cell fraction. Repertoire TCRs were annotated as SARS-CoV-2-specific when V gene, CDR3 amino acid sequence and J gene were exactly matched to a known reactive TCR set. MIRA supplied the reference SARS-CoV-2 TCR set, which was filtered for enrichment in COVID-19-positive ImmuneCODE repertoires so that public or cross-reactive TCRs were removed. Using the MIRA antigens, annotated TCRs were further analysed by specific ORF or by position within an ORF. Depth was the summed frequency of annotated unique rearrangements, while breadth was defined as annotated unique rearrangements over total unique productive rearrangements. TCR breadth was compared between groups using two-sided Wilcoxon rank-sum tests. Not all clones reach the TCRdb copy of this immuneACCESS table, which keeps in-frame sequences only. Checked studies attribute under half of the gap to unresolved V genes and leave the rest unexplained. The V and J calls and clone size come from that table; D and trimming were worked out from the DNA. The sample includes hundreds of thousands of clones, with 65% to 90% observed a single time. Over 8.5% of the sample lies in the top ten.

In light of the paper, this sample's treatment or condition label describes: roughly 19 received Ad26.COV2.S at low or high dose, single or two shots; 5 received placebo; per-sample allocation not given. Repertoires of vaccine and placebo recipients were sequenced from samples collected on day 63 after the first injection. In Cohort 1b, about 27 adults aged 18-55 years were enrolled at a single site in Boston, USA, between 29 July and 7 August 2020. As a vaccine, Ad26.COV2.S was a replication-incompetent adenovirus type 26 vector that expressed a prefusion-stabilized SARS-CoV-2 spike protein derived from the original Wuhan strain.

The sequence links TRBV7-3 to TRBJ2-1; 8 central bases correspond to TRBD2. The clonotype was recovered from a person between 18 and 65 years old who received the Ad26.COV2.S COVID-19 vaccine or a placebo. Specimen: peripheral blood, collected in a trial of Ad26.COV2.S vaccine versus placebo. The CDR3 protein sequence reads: CASSFSGGSYNEQFF. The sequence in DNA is TGTGCCAGCAGCTTCAGCGGGGGCTCCTACAATGAGCAGTTCTTC.